The clone carrying this T cell receptor (beta chain) has more than one count but fewer than ten. TCRdb reprocessed the RT-PCR reads via MiXCR and lists one record per CDR3 protein. The sample lists 650,000 to 800,000 distinct CDR3 sequences; 13% to 15% were seen once. Between the trimmed V and J ends, which lost 0 bases and 0 bases, there was a span of 6 bases. The CDR3 loop spans 14 amino acids. CDR1 is SGHKS and CDR2 is YYEKEE in the germline V gene (reference sequence). The source is a female donor in good health, serving as a healthy control. The chain recombines TRBV5-5 with TRBJ1-2, with unresolved D. The specimen sequenced was memory CD4+ T cells from blood. The CDR3 region has the DNA TGTGCCAGCAGCTTGGTAGTAGCTAACTATGGCTACACCTTC. Translated, it gives CASSLVVANYGYTF.